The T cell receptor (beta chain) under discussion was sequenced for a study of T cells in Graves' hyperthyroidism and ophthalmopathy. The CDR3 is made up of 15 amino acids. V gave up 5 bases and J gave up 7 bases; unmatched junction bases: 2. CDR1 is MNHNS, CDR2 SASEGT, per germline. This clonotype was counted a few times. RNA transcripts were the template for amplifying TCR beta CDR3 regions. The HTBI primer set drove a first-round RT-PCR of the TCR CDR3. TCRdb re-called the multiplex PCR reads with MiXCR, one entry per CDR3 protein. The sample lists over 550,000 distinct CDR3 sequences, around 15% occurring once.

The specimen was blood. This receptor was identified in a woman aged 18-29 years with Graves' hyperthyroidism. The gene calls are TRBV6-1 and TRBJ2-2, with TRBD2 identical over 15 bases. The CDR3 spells CASSSGLAGGGELFF. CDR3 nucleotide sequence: TGTGCCAGCAGTTCGGGACTAGCGGGAGGCGGGGAGCTGTTTTTT.